The clone carrying this TCR beta chain occurred a few times. The antigen is not known. For TCRbeta, the library was prepared with unique molecular identifiers. One entry per CDR3 protein, called by TCRdb with MiXCR from the PCR reads. This table has 800,000 to 1,000,000 distinct CDR3 sequences, about 29% appearing once. Germline V lookup: CDR1 MDHEN, CDR2 SYDVKM. The CDR3 contains 16 residues. Trimming removed 3 bases at V and 0 bases at J, with 14 bases between. This specimen comes from a study of T-cell reconstitution after alpha-beta-depleted transplantation in children. Regarding the study as a whole: From newly produced T cells came most of the T-cell counts and diversity one year after transplant.

V usage is TRBV28 and J usage is TRBJ1-1, with D perhaps TRBD1 (5 bases). The specimen was PBMCs, mostly from graft donor cells, collected 360 days after TCRalphabeta/CD19-depleted stem cell transplant. This receptor was taken from a boy younger than two who had a stem cell transplant for SCID, so the T cells may come from the graft donor. CDR3 nucleotide sequence: TGTGCCAGCAGTTTCGTACAGGAAATTATGAACACTGAAGCTTTCTTT. This gives the protein CASSFVQEIMNTEAFF.